This entry features one TCR beta chain sequence. The antigen remains undetermined. This record comes from a study of shared clonotypes between healthy human individuals. Study outcomes and limitations: When compared with the clonotypes that were shared by all four sorted-subset donors, the non-shared clonotypes turned out to have lower generation probabilities. Among donors, the sharing of clonotypes was expected to be influenced by sequencing depth.

CD45RO-negative cells were positively selected for CCR7, leaving out terminally differentiated effector memory CD45RA+ cells. All participating donors were Caucasian adults from Nashville, Tennessee. Per the germline V gene, CDR1 is SGHDN and CDR2 is FVKESK. The CDR3 extends over 16 amino acids. The V and J ends lost 0 bases and 3 bases respectively, with 12 bases between them. Here immunoSEQ multiplex PCR was the method, and the copy in TCRdb shows in-frame clones only, minus some. The sample includes around 2.1 million clones, roughly 91% of them seen just once. The sequencing input was naive CD8+ T cells from PBMCs. V and J are TRBV14 and TRBJ2-1, with a possible D match to TRBD2 (5 bases). The sequence derives from a man younger than 35 in good health. Some clones in this sample may be carry-over from other donors' samples. CDR3 residues: CASSQEPSPLYNEQFF. CDR3 bases: TGTGCCAGCAGCCAAGAGCCTAGCCCCCTCTACAATGAGCAGTTCTTC.